The T cell receptor beta chain under discussion was sequenced for a study of blood T cells in healthy people across ages. Germline CDR1 and CDR2: SGHDN and FVKESK. This CDR3 is 14 amino acids long. V shed 8 bases and J shed 3 bases, with 11 bases lying between them. A few counts support this clonotype. It was with a sample-barcoded 5' primer and a J-beta primer mix that a second PCR of about 6 to 12 cycles was run. Via MiXCR, TCRdb re-called the 5' RACE reads, giving one row per CDR3 protein. This repertoire shows hundreds of thousands of distinct CDR3 sequences, approximately 26% found once; its top ten account for over 3.5%. The same data also went into a second study, on T cells of mothers and their children. From that second work: Related and unrelated pairs show similar shaping of TCR recombination output by thymic selection.

Sequencing input: blood. The source is a boy under 10 years old in good health. The rearrangement uses TRBV14 and TRBJ1-6; D is unresolved. The CDR3 spells CASSQSVYNSPLHF. In DNA form, the CDR3 reads TGTGCCAGCTCCCAGTCAGTCTATAATTCACCCCTCCACTTT.